Below, one T cell receptor (beta chain) is given with its context. Its antigen has not been determined. The input lacks base qualities; no much larger clone sits a single base away. The immunoSEQ Assay, a bias-controlled multiplex PCR, was used to amplify TCRbeta CDR3 regions from genomic DNA. Per the source publication's procedure: The number of nucleated cells in each sample was estimated by amplification of reference gene primers within the assay. Sequence reads were collapsed and filtered to measure the absolute abundance of every unique TCRbeta CDR3 rearrangement. Productive Simpson clonality was computed per sample as the square root of Simpson's diversity index over productive rearrangements. TCRdb limited this immuneACCESS table to in-frame rearrangements with V and J called. A share of clones is missing; checked studies link under half to unresolved V genes, and the rest is unexplained. For V, J and clone size, that table is used; D and trimming come from the DNA. The sample table lists about 300,000 clones, around 86% of them with a count of one. About 4.2% of the sample is in the top ten clones.

This sample is part of a study of blood T cell repertoires in COVID-19 (dated by TCRdb to the early 2020s). At the level of the whole study: The collaborator samples originated in the United States, Italy and Spain and spanned the acute and convalescent phases of COVID-19. The sample metadata nearly always contained a de-identified subject ID, COVID-19 status, age in years and sex. Samples came from the ongoing ImmuneRACE study (first 160 participants) plus 1,254 subjects from 6 global collaborators. The repertoires were released in a freely available public database meant as a resource for research on the immune response to SARS-CoV-2. Where available, HLA class I and class II types were obtained from metadata supplied by the sample provider rather than from assay-based typing. The material from the prospective study consisted of cDNA or gDNA derived from T cells, B-cell-depleted T cells, or PBMCs. The dataset comprised deeply sampled blood TCRbeta repertoires from subjects exposed to, actively infected with, or recovered from COVID-19. Broader findings and caveats from the paper: Clinical and demographic metadata were provided uncurated, with the amount varying by source and participant.

Enrolling through a virtual design, the prospective study's participants ranged in age from roughly 18 to 95 years and lived across roughly 24 United States geographic areas. Cohort assignment in the prospective study relied on participant-reported clinical history from a screening survey and a study questionnaire. Recovered participants in ImmuneRACE Cohort 3 were defined as having two consecutive negative NP/OP PCR tests, clearance from a healthcare professional, or resolution of symptoms. Each participant in the prospective study had whole blood, serum and a nasopharyngeal or oropharyngeal swab collected by mobile phlebotomists. Participants in the prospective study had the option to provide additional blood draws and questionnaires over a 2-month period. Before DNA extraction, prospective study blood samples were shipped either frozen or at room temperature. The clonotype originates from a man younger than 45 who had recovered from COVID-19. Sequencing was done on a sample of PBMCs or T cells enriched from blood (not recorded which).

The sequence in DNA is TGTGCCAGCAGCTTCTTGGGGGACACAGAGACCCAGTACTTC. Translated, this gives CASSFLGDTETQYF. Here the chain combines TRBV5-4 and TRBJ2-5, with TRBD1 tentatively as D gene (6 bases match). V lost 2 bases and J lost 4 bases; the stretch between them is 12 bases long. CDR1 and CDR2 were assigned from the germline V gene (reference sequence) as SGHNT and YYREEE. From cysteine to phenylalanine, the CDR3 is 14 amino acids long. Kept here is only the CDR3 DNA, which spans 42 bases and is read in frame from base 1.